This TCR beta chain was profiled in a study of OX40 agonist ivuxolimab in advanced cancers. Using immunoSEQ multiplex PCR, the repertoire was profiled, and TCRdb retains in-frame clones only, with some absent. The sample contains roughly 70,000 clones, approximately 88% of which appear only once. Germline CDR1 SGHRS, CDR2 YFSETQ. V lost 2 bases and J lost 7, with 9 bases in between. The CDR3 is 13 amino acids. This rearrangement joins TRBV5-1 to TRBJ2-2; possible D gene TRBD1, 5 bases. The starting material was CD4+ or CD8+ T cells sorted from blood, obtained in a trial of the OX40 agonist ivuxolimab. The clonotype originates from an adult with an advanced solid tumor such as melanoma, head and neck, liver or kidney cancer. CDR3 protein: CASSFQGDGELFF. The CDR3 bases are TGCGCCAGCAGCTTCCAGGGCGACGGGGAGCTGTTTTTT.